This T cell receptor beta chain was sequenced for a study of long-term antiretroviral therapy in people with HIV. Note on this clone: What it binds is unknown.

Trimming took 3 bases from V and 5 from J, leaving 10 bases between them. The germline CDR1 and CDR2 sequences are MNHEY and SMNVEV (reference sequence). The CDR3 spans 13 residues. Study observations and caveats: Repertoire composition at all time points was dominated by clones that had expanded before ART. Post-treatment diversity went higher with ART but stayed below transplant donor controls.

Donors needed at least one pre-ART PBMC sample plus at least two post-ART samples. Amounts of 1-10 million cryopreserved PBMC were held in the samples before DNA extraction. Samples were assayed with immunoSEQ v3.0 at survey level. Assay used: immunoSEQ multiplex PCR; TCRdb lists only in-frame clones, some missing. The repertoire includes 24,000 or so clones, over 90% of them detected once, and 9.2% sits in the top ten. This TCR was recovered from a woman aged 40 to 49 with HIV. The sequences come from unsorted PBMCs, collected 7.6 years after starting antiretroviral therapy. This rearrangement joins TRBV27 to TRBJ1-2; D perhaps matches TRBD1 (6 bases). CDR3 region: CASSFGQFYGYTF. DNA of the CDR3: TGTGCCAGCAGTTTCGGACAGTTTTATGGCTACACCTTC.